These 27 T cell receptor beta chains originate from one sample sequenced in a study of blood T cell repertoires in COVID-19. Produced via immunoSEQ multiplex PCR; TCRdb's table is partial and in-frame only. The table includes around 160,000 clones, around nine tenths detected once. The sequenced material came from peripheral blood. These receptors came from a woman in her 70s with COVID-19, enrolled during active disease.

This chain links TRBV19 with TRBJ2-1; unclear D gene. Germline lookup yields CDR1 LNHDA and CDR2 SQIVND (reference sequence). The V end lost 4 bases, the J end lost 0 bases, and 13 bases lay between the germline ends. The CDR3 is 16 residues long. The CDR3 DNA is TGTGCCAGTAGTACCGATCAGTGGCTCTCCTACAATGAGCAGTTCTTC. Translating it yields CASSTDQWLSYNEQFF.

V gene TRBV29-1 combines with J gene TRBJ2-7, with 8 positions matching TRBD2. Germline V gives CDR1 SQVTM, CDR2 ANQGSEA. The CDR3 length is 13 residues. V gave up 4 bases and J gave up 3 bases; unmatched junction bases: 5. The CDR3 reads CSVGRGDGYEQYF. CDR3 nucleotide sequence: TGCAGCGTTGGGCGGGGGGACGGCTACGAGCAGTACTTC.

As DNA, the CDR3 is TGTGCCAGCAGCTTGAACAGGGCCCGAGCTCCGATCTATGGCTACACCTTC. This codes for CASSLNRARAPIYGYTF. J is TRBJ1-2 and V is TRBV5-6; TRBD1 might be the D (6 bases). Trimming removed 1 base at V and 4 bases at J, with 20 bases between. CDR1 is SGHDT, CDR2 YYEEEE, per germline. This CDR3 is built from 17 residues.

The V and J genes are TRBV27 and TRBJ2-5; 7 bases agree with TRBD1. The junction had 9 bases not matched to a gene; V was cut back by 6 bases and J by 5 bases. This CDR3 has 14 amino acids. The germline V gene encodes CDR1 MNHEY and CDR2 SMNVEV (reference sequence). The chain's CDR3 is CASSLWGQRETQYF. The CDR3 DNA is TGTGCCAGCAGCCTATGGGGACAGCGGGAGACCCAGTACTTC.

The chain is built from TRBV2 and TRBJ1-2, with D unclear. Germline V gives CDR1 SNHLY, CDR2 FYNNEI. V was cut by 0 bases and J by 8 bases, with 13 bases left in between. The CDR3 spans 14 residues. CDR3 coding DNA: TGTGCCAGCAGTGAAGCGTATAGCCCCTCAGGCTACACCTTC. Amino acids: CASSEAYSPSGYTF.

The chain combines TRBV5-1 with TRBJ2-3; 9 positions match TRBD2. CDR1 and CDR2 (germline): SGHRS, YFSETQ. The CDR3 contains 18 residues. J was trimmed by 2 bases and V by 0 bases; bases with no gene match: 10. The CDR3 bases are TGCGCCAGCAGCTTGGAGGCCCCAGCGGGGGGCACCACAGATACGCAGTATTTT. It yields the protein CASSLEAPAGGTTDTQYF. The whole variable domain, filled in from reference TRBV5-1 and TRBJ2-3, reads KAGVTQTPRYLIKTRGQQVTLSCSPISGHRSVSWYQQTPGQGLQFLFEYFSETQRNKGNFPGRFSGRQFSNSRSEMNVSTLELGDSALYLCASSLEAPAGGTTDTQYFGPGTRLTVL.

CDR3 residues: CASRRGLQFDTIYF. For the CDR3, the DNA is TGTGCCAGCAGGAGGGGGCTTCAGTTTGACACCATATATTTT. This chain links TRBV6-5 with TRBJ1-3, with TRBD1 matching over 7 bases. The germline V gene encodes CDR1 MNHEY and CDR2 SVGAGI. The CDR3 has 14 residues. With 6 bases clipped from V and 8 bases from J, the junction kept 10 bases outside the gene matches.

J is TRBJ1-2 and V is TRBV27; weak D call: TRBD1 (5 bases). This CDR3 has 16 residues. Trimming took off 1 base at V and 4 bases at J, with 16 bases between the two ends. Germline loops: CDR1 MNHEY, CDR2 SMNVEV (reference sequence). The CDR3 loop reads CASSLWAGGNFYGYTF. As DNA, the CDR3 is TGTGCCAGCAGTTTATGGGCGGGGGGGAACTTCTATGGCTACACCTTC.

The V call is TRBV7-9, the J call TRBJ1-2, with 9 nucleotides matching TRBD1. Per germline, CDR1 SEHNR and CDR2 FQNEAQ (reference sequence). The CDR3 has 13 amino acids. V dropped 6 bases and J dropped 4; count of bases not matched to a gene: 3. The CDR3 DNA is TGTGCCAGCAGGCCGGGACAGGGCTATGGCTACACCTTC. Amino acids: CASRPGQGYGYTF.

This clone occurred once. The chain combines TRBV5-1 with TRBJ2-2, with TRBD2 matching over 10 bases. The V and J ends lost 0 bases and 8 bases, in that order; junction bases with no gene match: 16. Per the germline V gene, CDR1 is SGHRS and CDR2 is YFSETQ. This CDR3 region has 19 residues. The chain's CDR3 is CASSLASRLAGASSGELFF. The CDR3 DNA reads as TGCGCCAGCAGCTTGGCCTCTCGGCTAGCGGGGGCTTCTAGTGGGGAGCTGTTTTTT.

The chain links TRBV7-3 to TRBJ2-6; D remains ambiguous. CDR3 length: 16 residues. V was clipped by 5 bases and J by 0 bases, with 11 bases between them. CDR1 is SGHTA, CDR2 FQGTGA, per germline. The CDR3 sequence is CASSVSLTSGANVLTF. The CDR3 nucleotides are TGTGCCAGCAGCGTTAGCCTCACCTCTGGGGCCAACGTCCTGACTTTC.

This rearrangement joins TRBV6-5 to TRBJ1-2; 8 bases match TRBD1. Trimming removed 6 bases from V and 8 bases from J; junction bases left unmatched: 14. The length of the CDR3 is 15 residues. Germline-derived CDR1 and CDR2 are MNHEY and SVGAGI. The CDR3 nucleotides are TGTGCCAGCAGGCCACCCGACAGGGGAACGGGAGGCTACACCTTC. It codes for CASRPPDRGTGGYTF.

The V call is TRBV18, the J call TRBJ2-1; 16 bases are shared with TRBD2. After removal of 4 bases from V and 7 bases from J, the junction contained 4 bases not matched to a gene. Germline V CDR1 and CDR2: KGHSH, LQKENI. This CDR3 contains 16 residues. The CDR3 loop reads CASSHPGLAGGNEQFF. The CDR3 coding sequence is TGTGCCAGCTCACATCCGGGACTAGCGGGGGGGAATGAGCAGTTCTTC.

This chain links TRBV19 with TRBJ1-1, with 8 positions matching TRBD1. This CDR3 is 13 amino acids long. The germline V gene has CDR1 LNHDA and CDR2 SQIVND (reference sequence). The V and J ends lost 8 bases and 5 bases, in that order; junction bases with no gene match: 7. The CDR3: CASQTGARTEAFF. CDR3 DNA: TGTGCCAGTCAGACAGGGGCGAGGACTGAAGCTTTCTTT.

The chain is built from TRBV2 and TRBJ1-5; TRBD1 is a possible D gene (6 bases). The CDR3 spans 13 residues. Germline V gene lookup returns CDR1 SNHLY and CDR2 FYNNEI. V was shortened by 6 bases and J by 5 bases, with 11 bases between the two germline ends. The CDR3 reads CASSRTADQPQHF. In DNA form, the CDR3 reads TGTGCCAGCAGCCGGACAGCAGATCAGCCCCAGCATTTT.

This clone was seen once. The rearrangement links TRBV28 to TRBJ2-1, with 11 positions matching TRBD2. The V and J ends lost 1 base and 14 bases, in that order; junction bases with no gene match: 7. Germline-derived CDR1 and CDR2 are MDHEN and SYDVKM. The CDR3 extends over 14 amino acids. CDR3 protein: CASSLLASGGKKFF. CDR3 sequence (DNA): TGTGCCAGCAGTTTATTAGCTAGCGGGGGGAAAAAGTTCTTC.

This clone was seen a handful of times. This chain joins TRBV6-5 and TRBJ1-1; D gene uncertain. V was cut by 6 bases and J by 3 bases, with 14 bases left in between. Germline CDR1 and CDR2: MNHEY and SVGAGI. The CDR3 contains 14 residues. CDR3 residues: CASSLAPVDTEAFF. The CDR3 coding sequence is TGTGCCAGCAGCCTCGCCCCGGTCGACACTGAAGCTTTCTTT.

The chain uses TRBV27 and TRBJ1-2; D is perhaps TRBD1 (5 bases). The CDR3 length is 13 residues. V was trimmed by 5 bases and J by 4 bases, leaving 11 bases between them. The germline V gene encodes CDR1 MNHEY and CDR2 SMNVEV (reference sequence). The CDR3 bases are TGTGCCAGCAGTCCAGGGTTGGTCTATGGCTACACCTTC. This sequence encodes CASSPGLVYGYTF.

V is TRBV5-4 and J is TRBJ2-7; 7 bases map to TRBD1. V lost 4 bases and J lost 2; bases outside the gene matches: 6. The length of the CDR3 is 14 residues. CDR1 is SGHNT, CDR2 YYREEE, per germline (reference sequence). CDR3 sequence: CASSASTGAYEQYF. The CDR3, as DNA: TGTGCCAGCAGCGCCTCCACAGGGGCCTACGAGCAGTACTTC. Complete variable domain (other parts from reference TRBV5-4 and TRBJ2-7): ETGVTQSPTHLIKTRGQQVTLRCSSQSGHNTVSWYQQALGQGPQFIFQYYREEENGRGNFPPRFSGLQFPNYSSELNVNALELDDSALYLCASSASTGAYEQYFGPGTRLTVT.

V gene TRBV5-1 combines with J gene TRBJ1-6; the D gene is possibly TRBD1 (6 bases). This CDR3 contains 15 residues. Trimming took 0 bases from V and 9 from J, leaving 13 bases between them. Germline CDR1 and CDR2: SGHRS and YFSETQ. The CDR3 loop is CASSLAGAGGSPLHF. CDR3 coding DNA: TGCGCCAGCAGCTTGGCGGGGGCGGGGGGTTCACCCCTCCACTTT.

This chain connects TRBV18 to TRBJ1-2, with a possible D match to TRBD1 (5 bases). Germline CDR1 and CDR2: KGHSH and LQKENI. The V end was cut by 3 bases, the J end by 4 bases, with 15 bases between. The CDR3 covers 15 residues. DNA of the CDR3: TGTGCCAGCTCACCTAGAGGCAGGGAAAGCTATGGCTACACCTTC. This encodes CASSPRGRESYGYTF. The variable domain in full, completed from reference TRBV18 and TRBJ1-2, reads NAGVMQNPRHLVRRRGQEARLRCSPMKGHSHVYWYRQLPEEGLKFMVYLQKENIIDESGMPKERFSAEFPKEGPSILRIQQVVRGDSAAYFCASSPRGRESYGYTFGSGTRLTVV.

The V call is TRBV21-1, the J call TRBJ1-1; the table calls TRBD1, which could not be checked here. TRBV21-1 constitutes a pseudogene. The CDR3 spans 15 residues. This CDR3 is CASRQGRKMNTEAFF. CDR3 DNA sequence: TGTGCCAGCAGGCAGGGGCGGAAAATGAACACTGAAGCTTTCTTT.

CDR3 coding DNA: TGCGCCAGCAGCTTGGTCTCCAACTATGGCTACACCTTC. This gives the protein CASSLVSNYGYTF. The chain joins TRBV5-1 to TRBJ1-2; D is uncertain. CDR1 is SGHRS and CDR2 is YFSETQ in the germline V gene. The CDR3 has 13 residues. V lost 0 bases, J lost 2 bases, and 5 bases lay in between.

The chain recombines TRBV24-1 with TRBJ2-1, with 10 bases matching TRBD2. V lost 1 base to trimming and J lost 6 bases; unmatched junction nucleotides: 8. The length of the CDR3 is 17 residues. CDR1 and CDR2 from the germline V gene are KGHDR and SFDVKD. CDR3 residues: CATSDFSGGFFGNEQFF. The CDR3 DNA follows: TGTGCCACCAGTGATTTTAGCGGGGGGTTTTTTGGCAATGAGCAGTTCTTC.

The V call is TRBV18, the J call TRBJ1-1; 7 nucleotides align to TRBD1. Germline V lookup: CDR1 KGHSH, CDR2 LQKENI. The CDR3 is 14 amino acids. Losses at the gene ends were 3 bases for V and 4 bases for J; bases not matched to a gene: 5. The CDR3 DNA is TGTGCCAGCTCACCGGGACAGTCCCTCACTGAAGCTTTCTTT. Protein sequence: CASSPGQSLTEAFF.

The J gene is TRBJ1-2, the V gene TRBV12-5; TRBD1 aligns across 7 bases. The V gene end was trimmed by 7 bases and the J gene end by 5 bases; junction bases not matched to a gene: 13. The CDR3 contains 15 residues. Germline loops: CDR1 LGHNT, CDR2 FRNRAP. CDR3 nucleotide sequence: TGTGCTAGTGCCTTCGCCGGGGCAGGGGGATATGGCTACACCTTC. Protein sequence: CASAFAGAGGYGYTF.

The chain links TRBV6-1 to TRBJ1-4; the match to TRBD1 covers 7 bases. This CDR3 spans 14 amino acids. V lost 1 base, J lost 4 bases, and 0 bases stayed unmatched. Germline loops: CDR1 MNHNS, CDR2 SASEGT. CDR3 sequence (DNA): TGTGCCAGCAGTGAAGGGGACAGTAATGAAAAACTGTTTTTT. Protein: CASSEGDSNEKLFF.